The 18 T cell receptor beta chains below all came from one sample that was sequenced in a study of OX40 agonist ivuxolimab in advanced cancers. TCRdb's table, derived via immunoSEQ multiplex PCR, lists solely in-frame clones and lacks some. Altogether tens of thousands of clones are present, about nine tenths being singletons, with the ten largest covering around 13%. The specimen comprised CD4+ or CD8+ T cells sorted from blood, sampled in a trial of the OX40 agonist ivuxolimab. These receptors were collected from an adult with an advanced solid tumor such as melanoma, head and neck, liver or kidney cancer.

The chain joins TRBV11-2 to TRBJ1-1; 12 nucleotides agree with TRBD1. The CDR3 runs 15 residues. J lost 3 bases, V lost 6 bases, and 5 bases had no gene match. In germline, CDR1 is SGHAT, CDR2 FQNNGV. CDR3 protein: CASSSGTGGYTEAFF. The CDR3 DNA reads TGTGCCAGCAGTTCCGGGACAGGGGGCTACACTGAAGCTTTCTTT.

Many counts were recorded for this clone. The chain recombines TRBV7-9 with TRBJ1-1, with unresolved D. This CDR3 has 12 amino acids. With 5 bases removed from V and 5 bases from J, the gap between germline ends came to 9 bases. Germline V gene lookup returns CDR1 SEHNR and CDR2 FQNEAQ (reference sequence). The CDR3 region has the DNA TGTGCCAGCAGCCCGTTATTGACTGAAGCTTTCTTT. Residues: CASSPLLTEAFF.

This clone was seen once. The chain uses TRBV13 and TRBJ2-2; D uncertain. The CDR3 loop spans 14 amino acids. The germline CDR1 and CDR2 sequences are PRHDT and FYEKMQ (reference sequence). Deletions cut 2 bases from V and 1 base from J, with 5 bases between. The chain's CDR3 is CASSLTGNTGELFF. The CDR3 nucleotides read TGTGCCAGCAGCTTAACCGGGAACACCGGGGAGCTGTTTTTT.

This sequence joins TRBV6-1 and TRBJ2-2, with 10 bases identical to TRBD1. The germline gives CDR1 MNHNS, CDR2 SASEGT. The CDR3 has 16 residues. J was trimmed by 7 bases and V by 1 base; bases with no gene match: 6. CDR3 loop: CASSEGGQGFGGELFF. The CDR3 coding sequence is TGTGCCAGCAGTGAAGGGGGACAGGGGTTCGGCGGGGAGCTGTTTTTT.

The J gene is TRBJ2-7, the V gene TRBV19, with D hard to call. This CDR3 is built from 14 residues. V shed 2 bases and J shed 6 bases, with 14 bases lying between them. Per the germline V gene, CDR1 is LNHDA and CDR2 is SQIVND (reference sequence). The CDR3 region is CASSIRFATPEQYF. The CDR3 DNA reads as TGTGCCAGTAGTATAAGGTTCGCCACTCCCGAGCAGTACTTC.

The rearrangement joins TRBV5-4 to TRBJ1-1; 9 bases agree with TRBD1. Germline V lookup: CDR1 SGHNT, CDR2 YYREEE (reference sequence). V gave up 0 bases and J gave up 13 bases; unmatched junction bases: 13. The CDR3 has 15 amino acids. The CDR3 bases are TGTGCCAGCAGCTTGGGATGGGGACAGGGCGTTTTTGTTTTCTTT. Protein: CASSLGWGQGVFVFF.

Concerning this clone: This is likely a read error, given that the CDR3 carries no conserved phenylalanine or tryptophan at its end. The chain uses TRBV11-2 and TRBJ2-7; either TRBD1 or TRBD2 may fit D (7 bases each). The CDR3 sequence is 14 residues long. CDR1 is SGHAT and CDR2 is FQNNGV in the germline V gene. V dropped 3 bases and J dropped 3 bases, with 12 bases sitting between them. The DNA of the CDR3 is TGTGCCAGCAGCTTCGCCAGGGGGGGCTACGAGCAGTACCTC. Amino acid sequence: CASSFARGGYEQYL.

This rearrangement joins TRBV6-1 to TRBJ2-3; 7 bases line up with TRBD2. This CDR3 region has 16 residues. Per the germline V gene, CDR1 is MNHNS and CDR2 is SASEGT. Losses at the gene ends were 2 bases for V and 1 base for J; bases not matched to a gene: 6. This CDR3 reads CASSEWGGEGTDTQYF. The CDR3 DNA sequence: TGTGCCAGCAGTGAATGGGGGGGTGAAGGCACAGATACGCAGTATTTT.

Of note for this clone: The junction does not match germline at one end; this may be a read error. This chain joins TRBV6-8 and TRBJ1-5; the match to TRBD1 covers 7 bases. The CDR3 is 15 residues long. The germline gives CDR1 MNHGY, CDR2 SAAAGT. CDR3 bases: TGTGCCCGCAGGGGAGGGGGCGTTGGCAATCAGCCCCAGCATTTT. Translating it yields CARRGGGVGNQPQHF.

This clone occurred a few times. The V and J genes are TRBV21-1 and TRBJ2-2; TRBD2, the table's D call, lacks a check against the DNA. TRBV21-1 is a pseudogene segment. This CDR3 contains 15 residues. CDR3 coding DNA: TGTGCCAGCAAAGGGACTAGTGGGGGGACCGGGGAGCTGTTTTTT. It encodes CASKGTSGGTGELFF.

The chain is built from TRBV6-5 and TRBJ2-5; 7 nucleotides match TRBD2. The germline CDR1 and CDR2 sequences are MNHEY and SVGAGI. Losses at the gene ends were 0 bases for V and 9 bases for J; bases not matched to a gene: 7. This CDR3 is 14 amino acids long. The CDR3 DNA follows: TGTGCCAGCAGTTACTCGGGCCCTCGGGGGGCCCAGTACTTC. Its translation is CASSYSGPRGAQYF.

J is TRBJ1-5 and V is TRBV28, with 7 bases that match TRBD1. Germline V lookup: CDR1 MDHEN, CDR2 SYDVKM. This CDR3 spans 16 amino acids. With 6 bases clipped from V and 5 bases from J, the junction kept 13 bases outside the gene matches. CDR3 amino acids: CASSTGPGGNDQPQHF. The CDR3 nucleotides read TGTGCCAGCAGCACAGGGCCAGGGGGGAACGATCAGCCCCAGCATTTT.

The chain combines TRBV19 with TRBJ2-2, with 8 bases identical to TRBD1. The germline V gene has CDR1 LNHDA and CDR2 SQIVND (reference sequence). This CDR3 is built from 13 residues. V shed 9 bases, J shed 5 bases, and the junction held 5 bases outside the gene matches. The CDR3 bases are TGTGCCAGCGACAGGGGTGGAACCGGGGAGCTGTTTTTT. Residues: CASDRGGTGELFF. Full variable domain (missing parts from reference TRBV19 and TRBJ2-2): DGGITQSPKYLFRKEGQNVTLSCEQNLNHDAMYWYRQDPGQGLRLIYYSQIVNDFQKGDIAEGYSVSREKKESFPLTVTSAQKNPTAFYLCASDRGGTGELFFGEGSRLTVL.

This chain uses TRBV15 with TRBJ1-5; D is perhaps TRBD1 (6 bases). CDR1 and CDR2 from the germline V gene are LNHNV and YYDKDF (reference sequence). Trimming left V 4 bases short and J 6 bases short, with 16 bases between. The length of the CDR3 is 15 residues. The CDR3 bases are TGTGCCACCAGCATCCCAGGGGATTGGGGTCAGCCCCAGCATTTT. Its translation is CATSIPGDWGQPQHF. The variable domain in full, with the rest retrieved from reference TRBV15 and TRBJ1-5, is DAMVIQNPRYQVTQFGKPVTLSCSQTLNHNVMYWYQQKSSQAPKLLFHYYDKDFNNEADTPDNFQSRRPNTSFCFLDIRSPGLGDTAMYLCATSIPGDWGQPQHFGDGTRLSIL.

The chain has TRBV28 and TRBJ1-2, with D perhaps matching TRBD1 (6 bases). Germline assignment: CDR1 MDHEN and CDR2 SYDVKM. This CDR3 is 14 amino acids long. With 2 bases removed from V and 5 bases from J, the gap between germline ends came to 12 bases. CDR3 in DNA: TGTGCCAGCAGTTTACGGACAGTCATTTATGGCTACACCTTC. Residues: CASSLRTVIYGYTF.

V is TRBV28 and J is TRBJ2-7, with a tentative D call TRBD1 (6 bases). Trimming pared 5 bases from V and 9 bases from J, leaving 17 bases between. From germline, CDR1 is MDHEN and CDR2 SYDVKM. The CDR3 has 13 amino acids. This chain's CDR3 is CASSQHSGEGQYF. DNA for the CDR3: TGTGCCAGCAGTCAACACTCAGGGGAAGGGCAGTACTTC.

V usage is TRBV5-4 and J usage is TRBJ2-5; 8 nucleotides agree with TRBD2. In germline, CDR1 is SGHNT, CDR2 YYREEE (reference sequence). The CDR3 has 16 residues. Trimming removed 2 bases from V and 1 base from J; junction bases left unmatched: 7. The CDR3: CASSLVGAGGQETQYF. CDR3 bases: TGTGCCAGCAGCTTAGTGGGGGCGGGGGGCCAAGAGACCCAGTACTTC.

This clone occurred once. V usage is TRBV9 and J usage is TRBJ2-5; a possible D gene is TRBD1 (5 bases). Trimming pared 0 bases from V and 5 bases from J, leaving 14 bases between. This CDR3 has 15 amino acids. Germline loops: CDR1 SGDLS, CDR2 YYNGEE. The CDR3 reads CASSVGQGIHETQYF. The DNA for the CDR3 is TGTGCCAGCAGCGTAGGCCAGGGAATTCATGAGACCCAGTACTTC.